The rows below give T cell receptor beta chains drawn from one sample of a study of shared clonotypes between healthy human individuals. Clones were sequenced by immunoSEQ multiplex PCR, and TCRdb holds only the in-frame ones, with some missing. The profile covers about 2 million clones, with roughly 95% appearing a single time and 0.13% taken by the ten largest. Sequenced material: naive CD4+ T cells sorted from blood. The receptors derive from a man aged 18 to 35 in good health. Each CDR3 is given with its conserved first and last residue. Each record gives: CDR3 protein, CDR3 DNA, CDR3 length, D gene, clone size, V gene, J gene. A D gene is named only where the DNA matches it firmly. Rows may omit the clone size; those that give it use once, few, many or a size class.

CASSRLAGGPETQYF	TGTGCCAGCAGTCGACTAGCGGGGGGGCCCGAGACCCAGTACTTC	15	TRBD2	NA	TRBV2	TRBJ2-5
CASSFAGANEQFF	TGCGCCAGCAGCTTTGCGGGAGCTAATGAGCAGTTCTTC	13	TRBD2	NA	TRBV5-1	TRBJ2-1
CAISALAGNTGELFF	TGTGCCATCAGTGCACTAGCGGGAAACACCGGGGAGCTGTTTTTT	15	TRBD2	NA	TRBV10-3	TRBJ2-2
CASRPGTGAGANVLTF	TGTGCCAGCAGGCCCGGGACAGGGGCTGGGGCCAACGTCCTGACTTTC	16	TRBD1	NA	TRBV28	TRBJ2-6
CASSGGLAQETQYF	TGTGCCAGCAGCGGTGGACTAGCTCAAGAGACCCAGTACTTC	14	TRBD2	once	TRBV13	TRBJ2-5
CASSSGTGSEAFF	TGTGCCAGCTCATCCGGGACAGGGTCTGAAGCTTTCTTT	13	TRBD1	NA	TRBV18	TRBJ1-1
CASSSFRDSGNEKLFF	TGTGCCAGCAGTTCTTTCCGGGACAGCGGTAATGAAAAACTGTTTTTT	16	TRBD1	NA	TRBV28	TRBJ1-4
CASSDTGVAGNTIYF	TGTGCCAGCAGCGACACTGGGGTTGCAGGAAACACCATATATTTT	15	NA	NA	TRBV9	TRBJ1-3
CASSLDPPGANTEAFF	TGTGCCAGCAGCTTGGACCCCCCAGGGGCGAACACTGAAGCTTTCTTT	16	NA	NA	TRBV5-4	TRBJ1-1
CASSLRQVTDTQYF	TGTGCCAGCAGCTTGAGGCAGGTTACAGATACGCAGTATTTT	14	NA	NA	TRBV5-6	TRBJ2-3
CAISEVRNTEAFF	TGTGCCATCAGTGAGGTGAGGAACACTGAAGCTTTCTTT	13	NA	NA	TRBV10-3	TRBJ1-1
CASSAPNQPQHF	TGTGCCAGCAGTGCTCCGAATCAGCCCCAGCATTTT	12	NA	NA	TRBV25-1	TRBJ1-5
CAWSSGSTPNQPQHF	TGTGCCTGGAGTTCGGGGTCCACCCCCAATCAGCCCCAGCATTTT	15	NA	NA	TRBV30	TRBJ1-5
CASSLVSGLQAFF	TGTGCCAGCAGCTTGGTGTCGGGTCTACAAGCTTTCTTT	13	NA	NA	TRBV5-6	TRBJ1-1
CASSLVGGANSPLHF	TGTGCCAGCAGCTTAGTGGGGGGTGCCAATTCACCCCTCCACTTT	15	NA	NA	TRBV7-2	TRBJ1-6
CASSLMGLAGETQYF	TGCGCCAGCAGCTTGATGGGACTAGCTGGAGAGACCCAGTACTTC	15	TRBD2	NA	TRBV5-1	TRBJ2-5
CASSDSGAGPTDTQYF	TGTGCCAGCAGTGACTCTGGGGCAGGGCCTACAGATACGCAGTATTTT	16	NA	NA	TRBV6-4	TRBJ2-3
CASTPTGGSYEQYF	TGCGCCAGCACCCCCACCGGGGGGTCCTACGAGCAGTACTTC	14	TRBD2	once	TRBV5-1	TRBJ2-7
CASSLGGGPYNEQFF	TGCGCCAGCAGCTTAGGTGGCGGTCCCTACAATGAGCAGTTCTTC	15	NA	NA	TRBV5-1	TRBJ2-1
CAWSAPLGGERYTQYF	TGTGCCTGGAGTGCCCCTCTGGGCGGGGAACGATATACGCAGTATTTT	16	NA	NA	TRBV30	TRBJ2-3
CAWSLGTVSNQPQHF	TGTGCCTGGAGTCTCGGGACAGTAAGCAATCAGCCCCAGCATTTT	15	TRBD1	NA	TRBV30	TRBJ1-5
CASRRSKDNYGYTF	TGTGCCAGCAGGCGGAGCAAAGATAACTATGGCTACACCTTC	14	NA	NA	TRBV5-4	TRBJ1-2
CASSKQGARYSPLHF	TGTGCCAGCAGCAAACAGGGGGCGAGATATTCACCCCTCCACTTT	15	TRBD1	NA	TRBV6-4	TRBJ1-6
CASSSLTGLDEKLFF	TGTGCCAGCAGCTCCCTAACAGGGTTGGACGAAAAACTGTTTTTT	15	NA	NA	TRBV5-6	TRBJ1-4
CASRLLPSTDTGELFF	TGCGCCAGCAGGTTACTTCCAAGCACGGACACCGGGGAGCTGTTTTTT	16	NA	NA	TRBV5-1	TRBJ2-2
CASSLDPQYNEQFF	TGTGCCAGCAGCTTAGACCCCCAGTACAATGAGCAGTTCTTC	14	NA	NA	TRBV7-2	TRBJ2-1
CASSWSRDSPLHF	TGTGCCAGCAGTTGGTCCAGAGATTCACCCCTCCACTTT	13	NA	NA	TRBV6-5	TRBJ1-6
CASSIGGGSNQPQHF	TGTGCCAGTAGTATCGGAGGAGGTAGCAATCAGCCCCAGCATTTT	15	NA	NA	TRBV19	TRBJ1-5
CASSPRPLPYWPLHEQYF	TGTGCCAGCAGCCCCAGGCCCCTCCCCTATTGGCCCCTCCACGAGCAGTACTTC	18	NA	few	TRBV11-1	TRBJ2-7
CASSQDRQGSDEQYF	TGCGCCAGCAGCCAAGATCGCCAGGGCTCGGACGAGCAGTACTTC	15	NA	NA	TRBV4-3	TRBJ2-7
CASTSGGEGTEAFF	TGTGCCAGCACGTCGGGGGGCGAGGGCACTGAAGCTTTCTTT	14	NA	NA	TRBV10-3	TRBJ1-1
CASSLEENTEAFF	TGCGCCAGCAGCTTGGAAGAAAACACTGAAGCTTTCTTT	13	NA	NA	TRBV5-1	TRBJ1-1
CASRRTATYEQYF	TGTGCCAGCAGGAGGACAGCGACCTACGAGCAGTACTTC	13	NA	NA	TRBV5-6	TRBJ2-7
CASSLDQVSPLHF	TGTGCCAGCAGCTTGGATCAGGTATCACCCCTCCACTTT	13	NA	NA	TRBV5-4	TRBJ1-6
CAWSPPWGGPSNQPQHF	TGTGCCTGGAGTCCTCCCTGGGGGGGGCCTAGCAATCAGCCCCAGCATTTT	17	NA	NA	TRBV30	TRBJ1-5
CAWTGARWGTGELFF	TGTGCCTGGACAGGGGCACGCTGGGGCACCGGGGAGCTGTTTTTT	15	NA	NA	TRBV30	TRBJ2-2
CASSLQQTDTQYF	TGCGCCAGCAGCTTGCAGCAAACAGATACGCAGTATTTT	13	NA	NA	TRBV5-1	TRBJ2-3
CAARDSNQPQHF	TGTGCGGCTAGGGATAGCAATCAGCCCCAGCATTTT	12	NA	NA	TRBV6-6	TRBJ1-5
CASRGTGASNSPLHF	TGTGCCAGCAGGGGGACGGGGGCAAGTAATTCACCCCTCCACTTT	15	NA	NA	TRBV2	TRBJ1-6
CASSYGQTDTQYF	TGCGCCAGCAGCTACGGACAGACAGATACGCAGTATTTT	13	NA	NA	TRBV5-1	TRBJ2-3
CASSGWTGITEAFF	TGCGCCAGCAGCGGTTGGACAGGGATCACTGAAGCTTTCTTT	14	TRBD1	NA	TRBV4-3	TRBJ1-1
CASSSWGSNQPQHF	TGTGCCAGCAGTTCCTGGGGTAGCAATCAGCCCCAGCATTTT	14	NA	NA	TRBV27	TRBJ1-5
CASSLGRLVGQFF	TGCGCCAGCAGCTTGGGGAGGTTGGTAGGGCAGTTCTTC	13	NA	NA	TRBV5-1	TRBJ2-1
CASSLGPGTGGDSPLHF	TGTGCCAGCAGCTTAGGCCCTGGGACAGGGGGCGATTCACCCCTCCACTTT	17	TRBD1	once	TRBV7-9	TRBJ1-6
CASSPGTDSYEQYF	TGTGCCAGTAGTCCCGGGACGGACTCCTACGAGCAGTACTTC	14	NA	NA	TRBV19	TRBJ2-7
CASSGRDTEAFF	TGTGCCAGCTCGGGCCGGGACACTGAAGCTTTCTTT	12	NA	once	TRBV18	TRBJ1-1
CAWSGRINTGELFF	TGTGCCTGGAGTGGCAGAATAAACACCGGGGAGCTGTTTTTT	14	NA	once	TRBV30	TRBJ2-2